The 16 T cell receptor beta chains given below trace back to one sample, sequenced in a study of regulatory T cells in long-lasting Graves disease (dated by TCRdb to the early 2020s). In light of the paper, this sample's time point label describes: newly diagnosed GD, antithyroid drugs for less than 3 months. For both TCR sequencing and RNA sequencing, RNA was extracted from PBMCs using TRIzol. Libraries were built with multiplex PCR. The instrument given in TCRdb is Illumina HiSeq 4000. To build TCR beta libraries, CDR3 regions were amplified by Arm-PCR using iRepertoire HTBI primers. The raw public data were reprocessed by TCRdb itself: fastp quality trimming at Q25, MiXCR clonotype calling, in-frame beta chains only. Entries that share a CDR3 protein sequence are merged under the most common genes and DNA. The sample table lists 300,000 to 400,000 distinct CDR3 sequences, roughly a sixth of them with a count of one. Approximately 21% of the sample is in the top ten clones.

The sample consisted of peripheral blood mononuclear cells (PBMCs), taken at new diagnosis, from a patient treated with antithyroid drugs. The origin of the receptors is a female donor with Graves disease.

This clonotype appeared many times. This CDR3 is CSANPEGSGRLGAQETQYF. The CDR3 DNA sequence: TGCAGTGCTAATCCGGAAGGGAGCGGGAGGTTGGGGGCCCAAGAGACCCAGTACTTC. The chain is built from TRBV20-1 and TRBJ2-5, with 9 bases fitting TRBD2. After removal of 4 bases from V and 1 base from J, the junction contained 19 bases not matched to a gene. Germline CDR1 and CDR2: DFQATT and SNEGSKA (reference sequence). This CDR3 has 19 residues.

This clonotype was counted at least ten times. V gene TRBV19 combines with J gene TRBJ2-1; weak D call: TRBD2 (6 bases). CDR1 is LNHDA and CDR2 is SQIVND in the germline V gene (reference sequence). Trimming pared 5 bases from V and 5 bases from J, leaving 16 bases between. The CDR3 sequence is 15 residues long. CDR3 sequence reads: CASSLRTRGNNEQFF. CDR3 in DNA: TGTGCCAGTAGTCTTCGGACCCGGGGGAACAATGAGCAGTTCTTC.

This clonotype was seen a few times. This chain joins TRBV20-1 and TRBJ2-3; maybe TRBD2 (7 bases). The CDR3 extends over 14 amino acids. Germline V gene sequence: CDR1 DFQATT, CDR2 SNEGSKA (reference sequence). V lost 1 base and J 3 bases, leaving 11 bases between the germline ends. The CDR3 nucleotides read TGCAGTGCTAGAGTCGGGGGGCAAACAGATACGCAGTATTTT. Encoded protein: CSARVGGQTDTQYF.

For the CDR3, the DNA is TGCGCCAGCAGCCAGGCGGGGCGGGGGCCAAACACCGGGGAGCTGTTTTTT. Translated, it gives CASSQAGRGPNTGELFF. The gene calls are TRBV4-1 and TRBJ2-2; D is possibly TRBD2 (7 bases). The CDR3 covers 17 residues. The ends were cut back, 3 bases at V and 2 bases at J, with 16 bases in the middle. CDR1 is MGHRA and CDR2 is YSYEKL in the germline V gene.

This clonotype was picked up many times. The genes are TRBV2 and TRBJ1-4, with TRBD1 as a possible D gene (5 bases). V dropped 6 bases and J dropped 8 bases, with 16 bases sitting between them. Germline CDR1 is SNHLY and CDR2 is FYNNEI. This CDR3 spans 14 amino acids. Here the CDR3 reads CASRARSRGEKLFF. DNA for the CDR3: TGTGCCAGCAGGGCCCGCTCGAGGGGCGAAAAACTGTTTTTT.

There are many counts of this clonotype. CDR3 coding DNA: TGTGCCAGCAGCTTCGGGACCGAACTCACGGGAACGCAGTATTTT. Translated: CASSFGTELTGTQYF. The chain couples TRBV6-1 to TRBJ2-3; either TRBD1 or TRBD2 may supply D (5 bases each). CDR3 length equals 15 residues. CDR1 and CDR2 from the germline V gene are MNHNS and SASEGT. V lost 6 bases and J 9 bases, leaving 22 bases between the germline ends.

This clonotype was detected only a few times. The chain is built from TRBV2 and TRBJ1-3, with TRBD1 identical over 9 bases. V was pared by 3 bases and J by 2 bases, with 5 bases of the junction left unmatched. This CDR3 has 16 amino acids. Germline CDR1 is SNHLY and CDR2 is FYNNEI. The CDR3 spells CASSDIWTGAGNTIYF. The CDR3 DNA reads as TGTGCCAGCAGTGATATATGGACAGGGGCTGGAAACACCATATATTTT.

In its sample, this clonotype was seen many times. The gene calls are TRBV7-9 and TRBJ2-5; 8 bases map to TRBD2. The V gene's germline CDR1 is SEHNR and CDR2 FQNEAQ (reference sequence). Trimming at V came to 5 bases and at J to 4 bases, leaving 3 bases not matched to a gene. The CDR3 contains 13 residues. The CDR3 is CASSPRGGETQYF. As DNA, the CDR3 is TGTGCCAGCAGCCCTCGGGGGGGAGAGACCCAGTACTTC.

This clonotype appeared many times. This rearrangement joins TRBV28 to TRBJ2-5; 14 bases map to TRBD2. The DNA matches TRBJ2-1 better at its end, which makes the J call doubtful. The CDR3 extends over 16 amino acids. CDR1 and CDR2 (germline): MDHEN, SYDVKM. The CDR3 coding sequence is TGTGCCAGCTCGGCGACTAGCGGGAGGGGTAGTGTTGAGCAGTTCTTC. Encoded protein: CASSATSGRGSVEQFF.

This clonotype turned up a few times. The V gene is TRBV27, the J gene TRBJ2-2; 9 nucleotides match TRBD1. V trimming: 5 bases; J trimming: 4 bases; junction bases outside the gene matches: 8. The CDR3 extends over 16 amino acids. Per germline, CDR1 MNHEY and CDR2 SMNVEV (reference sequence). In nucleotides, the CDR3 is TGTGCCAGCAGTGATCATCGGACAGGGGTCACCGGGGAGCTGTTTTTT. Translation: CASSDHRTGVTGELFF.

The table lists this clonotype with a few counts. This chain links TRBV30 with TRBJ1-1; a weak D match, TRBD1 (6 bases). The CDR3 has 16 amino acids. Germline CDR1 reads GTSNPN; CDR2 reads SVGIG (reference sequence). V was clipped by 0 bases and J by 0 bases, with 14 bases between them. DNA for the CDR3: TGTGCCTGGAGTGTACGCGGGCAGGGGCTGAACACTGAAGCTTTCTTT. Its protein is CAWSVRGQGLNTEAFF.

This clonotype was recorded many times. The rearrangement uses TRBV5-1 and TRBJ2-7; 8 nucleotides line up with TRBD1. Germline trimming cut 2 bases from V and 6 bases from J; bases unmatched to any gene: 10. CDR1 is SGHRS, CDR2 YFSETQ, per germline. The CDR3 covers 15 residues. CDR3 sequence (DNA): TGCGCCAGCAGCTTTCAAGGGACAGGCTCCGCCGAGCAGTACTTC. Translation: CASSFQGTGSAEQYF.

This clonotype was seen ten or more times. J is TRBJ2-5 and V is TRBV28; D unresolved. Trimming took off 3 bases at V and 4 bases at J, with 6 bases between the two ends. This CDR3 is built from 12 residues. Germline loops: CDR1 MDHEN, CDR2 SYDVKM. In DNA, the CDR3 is TGTGCCAGCAGTTTGCCCCCAGAGACCCAGTACTTC. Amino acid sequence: CASSLPPETQYF.

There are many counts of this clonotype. The CDR3 is CASLGGKSYNEQFF. The CDR3, as DNA: TGTGCTAGCCTGGGGGGCAAGTCCTACAATGAGCAGTTCTTC. This chain links TRBV12-5 with TRBJ2-1; D tentatively reads TRBD1 or TRBD2 (6 bases each). Germline V gene sequence: CDR1 LGHNT, CDR2 FRNRAP. The CDR3 is made up of 14 amino acids. Trimming took 9 bases from V and 1 from J, leaving 13 bases between them.

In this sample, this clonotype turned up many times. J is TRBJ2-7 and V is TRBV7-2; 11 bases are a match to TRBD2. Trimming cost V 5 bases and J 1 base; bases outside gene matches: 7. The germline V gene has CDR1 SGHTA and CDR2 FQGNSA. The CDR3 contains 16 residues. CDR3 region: CASSPGTSGPSYEQYF. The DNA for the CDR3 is TGTGCCAGCAGCCCCGGGACTAGCGGACCTTCCTACGAGCAGTACTTC.

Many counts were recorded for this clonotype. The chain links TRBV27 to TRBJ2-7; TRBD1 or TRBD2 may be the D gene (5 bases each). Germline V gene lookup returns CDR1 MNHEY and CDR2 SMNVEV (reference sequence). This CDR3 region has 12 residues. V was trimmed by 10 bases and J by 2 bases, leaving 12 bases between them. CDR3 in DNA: TGTGCCACCCGGGACCCGACCTACGAGCAGTACTTC. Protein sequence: CATRDPTYEQYF.